The rows below give T cell receptor beta chains drawn from one sample of a study of molecular identifiers for immune sequencing clone quantification. From the PCR reads, TCRdb called clonotypes with MiXCR, one entry per CDR3 protein. The table lists 35,000 or so distinct CDR3 sequences, about a fifth of them singletons. Sequenced material: naive CD8+ T cells from blood, with Jurkat cell RNA spiked in. The receptors were gathered from a human donor in good health. Some libraries in this study had Jurkat cell RNA spiked in. Both conserved end residues are part of each CDR3. A D gene is named only where the DNA matches it firmly. For some rows the clone size is stated as once, few or many, or as a class when expanded; others skip it.

TRBV20-1	-	medium-sized	TRBJ2-7	CSASLGGSSYEQYF	TGCAGTGCTTCTCTCGGGGGTAGCTCCTACGAGCAGTACTTC
TRBV12-3/TRBV12-4	-	many	TRBJ1-5	CASSLTGNQPQHF	TGTGCCAGCAGTCTTACAGGGAACCAGCCCCAGCATTTT
TRBV6-2/TRBV6-3	TRBD2	many	TRBJ2-5	CASSYRASGGPPYF	TGTGCCAGCAGTTACCGGGCTAGCGGGGGCCCTCCGTACTTC
TRBV20-1	-	medium-sized	TRBJ2-7	CSARSLDSYEQYF	TGCAGTGCTAGAAGTCTGGACTCCTACGAGCAGTACTTC
TRBV7-9	-	-	TRBJ2-7	CASSLAGQGIYYEQYF	TGTGCCAGCAGCTTAGCGGGGCAGGGTATCTACTACGAGCAGTACTTC
TRBV10-2	-	many	TRBJ1-1	CASRNGQMNTEAFF	TGCGCCAGCAGGAACGGACAAATGAACACTGAAGCTTTCTTT
TRBV7-2	-	many	TRBJ2-7	CASSWRGLVGSYEQYF	TGTGCCAGCAGCTGGCGGGGACTGGTCGGGAGTTACGAGCAGTACTTC
TRBV27	-	few	TRBJ2-7	CASSLSWTQDYEQYF	TGTGCCAGCAGTTTATCCTGGACACAAGACTACGAGCAGTACTTC
TRBV4-1	-	many	TRBJ2-3	CASSQEGRSTDTQYF	TGCGCCAGCAGCCAAGAAGGTCGGAGCACAGATACGCAGTATTTT
TRBV6-2/TRBV6-3	-	many	TRBJ1-1	CASGEGPPPEAFF	TGTGCCAGCGGGGAGGGGCCCCCCCCTGAAGCTTTCTTT
TRBV15	-	many	TRBJ2-4	CATKVSKNIQYF	TGTGCCACCAAAGTTTCCAAAAACATTCAGTACTTC
TRBV5-1	-	many	TRBJ1-1	CASSQGQNTEAFF	TGCGCCAGCAGCCAGGGACAGAACACTGAAGCTTTCTTT
TRBV12-3/TRBV12-4	TRBD2	many	TRBJ2-7	CASRPSSGRSYEQYF	TGTGCCAGCAGACCCTCTAGCGGGAGAAGTTACGAGCAGTACTTC
TRBV5-5	-	-	TRBJ1-5	CASSFPGANQPQHF	TGTGCCAGCAGCTTCCCAGGAGCCAATCAGCCCCAGCATTTT
TRBV27	-	many	TRBJ1-5	CASSYPGQPQHF	TGTGCCAGCAGTTACCCAGGACAGCCCCAGCATTTT
TRBV12-3/TRBV12-4	-	-	TRBJ1-2	CASSLVSSSYKGYTF	TGTGCCAGCAGCTTGGTCTCGTCCTCGTATAAAGGCTACACCTTC
TRBV28	TRBD2	many	TRBJ2-3	CASSYSPGKRRSAGGPLDTQYF	TGTGCCAGCAGTTACAGCCCCGGGAAAAGACGATCAGCGGGAGGGCCGTTAGATACGCAGTATTTT
TRBV4-1	-	few	TRBJ1-4	CASSHGNEKLFF	TGCGCCAGCAGCCACGGGAATGAAAAACTGTTTTTT
TRBV7-2	-	many	TRBJ2-5	CASSFLGGQETQYF	TGTGCCAGCAGCTTCCTGGGGGGCCAAGAGACCCAGTACTTC
TRBV6-2/TRBV6-3	TRBD2	-	TRBJ2-2	CASSTGLVGSGELFF	TGTGCCAGCAGTACGGGACTAGTGGGGTCCGGGGAGCTGTTTTTT
TRBV19	-	few	TRBJ2-1	CASSTGAHEQFF	TGTGCCAGTAGTACGGGGGCGCACGAGCAGTTCTTC
TRBV4-1	-	many	TRBJ1-2	CASSPSLGDYGYTF	TGCGCCAGCAGCCCGTCGCTGGGGGACTATGGCTACACCTTC
TRBV4-3	TRBD2	-	TRBJ2-7	CASSQARTSVYYEQYF	TGCGCCAGCAGCCAAGCTAGGACTAGCGTTTACTACGAGCAGTACTTC
TRBV9	-	-	TRBJ2-1	CASSVVGDGNEQSF	-
TRBV7-2	-	many	TRBJ2-7	CASSPSYEQYF	TGTGCCAGCAGCCCCTCCTACGAGCAGTACTTC
TRBV27	-	many	TRBJ1-1	CASSSPGPNTEAFF	TGTGCCAGCAGTTCGCCGGGACCAAACACTGAAGCTTTCTTT
TRBV28	-	medium-sized	TRBJ2-7	CASSFPRTVSLSHEQYF	TGTGCCAGCAGTTTTCCCCGGACTGTAAGTCTCTCCCACGAGCAGTACTTC
TRBV20-1	-	-	TRBJ2-7	CSAPTSAGRSYEQYF	TGCAGTGCTCCCACGTCAGCGGGCCGCTCCTACGAGCAGTACTTC
TRBV14	TRBD2	-	TRBJ2-1	CASSQVPLAGEIFYNEQFF	TGTGCCAGCAGCCAAGTCCCACTAGCGGGAGAGATCTTTTACAATGAGCAGTTCTTC
TRBV2	TRBD2	few	TRBJ2-1	CASRTPSGGYNEQFF	TGTGCCAGCAGGACCCCCAGCGGGGGCTACAATGAGCAGTTCTTC
TRBV28	-	many	TRBJ2-5	CASSLRDVLGGMETQYF	TGTGCCAGCAGTTTACGTGATGTACTTGGGGGCATGGAGACCCAGTACTTC
TRBV4-1	-	many	TRBJ2-3	CASSPHEWSDTQYF	TGCGCCAGCAGCCCTCATGAGTGGTCAGATACGCAGTATTTT
TRBV7-9	-	many	TRBJ2-5	CASSSEWLGETQYF	TGTGCCAGCAGCTCGGAGTGGCTGGGAGAGACCCAGTACTTC
TRBV2	TRBD1	-	TRBJ2-7	CASRTGLHEQYF	TGTGCCAGTCGGACAGGGCTGCACGAGCAGTACTTC
TRBV6-1	-	-	TRBJ1-1	CASSVVRGYPGTEASF	TGTGCCAGCAGTGTCGTCCGGGGCTACCCCGGGACTGAAGCTTCCTTT
TRBV15	-	-	TRBJ2-5	CATSLRGARGGDETQYF	TGTGCCACCAGCCTAAGGGGGGCTAGAGGGGGAGATGAGACCCAGTACTTC
TRBV7-2	-	-	TRBJ2-2	CASSESAWGPMAGELFF	TGTGCCAGCAGCGAATCGGCATGGGGACCAATGGCCGGGGAGCTGTTTTTT
TRBV12-3/TRBV12-4	-	-	TRBJ2-3	CASSLQRAETLYF	TGTGCAAGCAGCTTACAGCGTGCAGAAACGCTGTATTTT
TRBV7-9	-	few	TRBJ2-5	CASSFMGGETQYF	TGTGCCAGCAGCTTCATGGGAGGAGAGACCCAGTACTTC
TRBV7-6	TRBD1	many	TRBJ2-5	CASSLGAGGVQETQYF	TGTGCCAGCAGCTTAGGAGCAGGGGGTGTTCAAGAGACCCAGTACTTC
TRBV6-1	-	many	TRBJ1-5	CASSEALPNQPQHF	TGTGCCAGCAGTGAAGCCCTGCCCAATCAGCCCCAGCATTTT
TRBV27	-	many	TRBJ2-3	CASSLSEADTQYF	TGTGCCAGCAGTTTATCAGAAGCAGATACGCAGTATTTT
TRBV9	TRBD2	many	TRBJ2-6	CASSYQSSPGGSGANVLTF	TGTGCCAGCAGCTACCAATCATCCCCGGGAGGGTCTGGGGCCAACGTCCTGACTTTC
TRBV6-6	-	many	TRBJ2-3	CASSYPGSDTQYF	TGTGCCAGCAGTTACCCGGGCTCAGATACGCAGTATTTT
TRBV27	-	many	TRBJ2-3	CASSLTSTDTQYF	TGTGCCAGCAGTTTAACTAGCACAGATACGCAGTATTTT
TRBV10-2	-	-	TRBJ2-7	CASSESGYEQYF	TGCGCCAGCAGTGAAAGCGGGTACGAGCAGTACTTC
TRBV13	-	many	TRBJ2-5	CASSLATRWETQYF	TGTGCCAGCAGCCTGGCGACGAGGTGGGAGACCCAGTACTTC
TRBV20-1	TRBD1	few	TRBJ2-7	CSADQGGTGAYEQYF	TGCAGTGCGGACCAAGGGGGGACAGGGGCCTACGAGCAGTACTTC
TRBV30	-	many	TRBJ2-7	CAWSETAYEQYF	TGTGCCTGGAGTGAGACAGCCTACGAGCAGTACTTC
TRBV4-1	TRBD1	few	TRBJ2-7	CASSQEDRAFYEQYF	TGCGCCAGCAGCCAAGAGGACAGGGCCTTCTACGAGCAGTACTTC
TRBV30	-	-	TRBJ2-7	CALVARDASYEQYF	TGTGCCTTGGTCGCCAGGGACGCAAGCTACGAGCAGTACTTC
TRBV6-2/TRBV6-3	-	many	TRBJ1-1	CASRLDTGNEAFF	TGTGCCAGCAGATTGGACACAGGGAATGAAGCTTTCTTT
TRBV19	TRBD1	many	TRBJ1-1	CASSMTGGTEAFF	TGTGCCAGTAGTATGACAGGGGGCACTGAAGCTTTCTTT
TRBV11-1	TRBD1	many	TRBJ2-7	CASSPRDRGLAEQYF	TGTGCCAGCAGCCCCCGGGACAGGGGGTTGGCCGAGCAGTACTTC